The clone carrying this T cell receptor beta chain was seen a handful of times. This entry is derived from a study of patients and donors after allogeneic stem cell transplantation. The CDR3 sequence is 16 residues long. V lost 8 bases, J lost 9 bases, and 15 bases stayed unmatched. In germline, CDR1 is SEHNR, CDR2 FQNEAQ (reference sequence). TCRdb itself ran the RT-PCR reads through MiXCR, one entry per CDR3 protein. This table has about 960,000 distinct CDR3 sequences, about a sixth appearing once. Input material: blood, either unsorted or a sorted T cell fraction (not recorded which). The receptor was derived from a human donor who was either an allogeneic HSCT recipient or a stem cell or donor lymphocyte infusion donor (not recorded which). It is not recorded whose cells these are; they may come from a transplant donor. The chain joins TRBV7-9 to TRBJ2-1; 11 nucleotides line up with TRBD1. This CDR3 reads CASDPDQDRGRREQFF. In nucleotides, the CDR3 is TGTGCCAGCGATCCGGACCAGGACAGGGGGCGACGTGAGCAGTTCTTC.